The clone carrying this T cell receptor beta chain was observed a few times. Time point noted: healthy volunteer bleed at 2 weeks. The authors extracted total RNA from unfractionated whole blood. CDR3 length: 14 residues. From germline, CDR1 is SGDLS and CDR2 YYNGEE. With 4 bases removed from V and 4 bases from J, the gap between germline ends came to 14 bases. The data derive from a study of human T cells and chemical hapten exposure. TCRdb analysed the RACE reads with MiXCR anew, one entry per CDR3 protein. Of 100,000 to 150,000 distinct CDR3 sequences in the sample, about 8.2% were seen once. Sequenced: whole blood. The rearrangement links TRBV9 to TRBJ1-1, with unresolved D. The sequence came from a male donor in good health. Some clones in this sample may be carry-over from other donors' samples. The CDR3 here is CASSLTPGATEAFF. For the CDR3, the DNA is TGTGCCAGCAGCCTCACCCCGGGAGCCACTGAAGCTTTCTTT. The whole variable domain, filled in from reference TRBV9 and TRBJ1-1, reads DSGVTQTPKHLITATGQRVTLRCSPRSGDLSVYWYQQSLDQGLQFLIQYYNGEERAKGNILERFSAQQFPDLHSELNLSSLELGDSALYFCASSLTPGATEAFFGQGTRLTVV.